One and the same sample provided the 26 T cell receptor beta chains below, sequenced in a study of molecular identifiers for immune sequencing clone quantification. TCRdb recomputed calls from the PCR reads with MiXCR, one row per CDR3 protein. The sample has about 640,000 distinct CDR3 sequences, just under 20% seen once. Material for sequencing was naive CD8+ T cells from blood, with Jurkat cell RNA spiked in. Subset specified: FACS-sorted CD8+CD4-CCR7+CD45RA+ naive T cells. The receptors stem from a human donor in good health. Some libraries in this study had Jurkat cell RNA spiked in.

In regard to this clonotype: Its ends do not fully match the called genes, so a read error is possible. The chain carries TRBV30 and TRBJ2-7; D is tentatively TRBD1 or TRBD2 (5 bases each). Per germline, CDR1 GTSNPN and CDR2 SVGIG (reference sequence). The CDR3 runs to 13 residues. CDR3: CAWSVEGNYERYF. CDR3 bases: TGTGCCTGGAGTGTTGAGGGGAACTACGAGCGGTACTTC.

Concerning this clonotype itself: A single base separates this from a much larger clone, so it may be a read error. V is TRBV18 and J is TRBJ2-2; 13 bases match TRBD2. CDR1 KGHSH and CDR2 LQKENI come from the germline V gene. The CDR3 sequence is 17 residues long. Written as DNA, the CDR3 is TGTGCCAGCCCACCTCGGACTAGCGGGAGCAACACCGGGGAGCTGTTTTTT. This gives the protein CASPPRTSGSNTGELFF.

The chain combines TRBV28 with TRBJ1-4, with D tentatively TRBD1 (6 bases). The CDR3 length is 14 residues. Germline assignment: CDR1 MDHEN and CDR2 SYDVKM. Trimming stripped 3 bases from V and 7 bases from J, with 12 bases between. The CDR3 region has the DNA TGTGCCAGCAGTTTTATGGGGGCTGGTGAAAAACTGTTTTTT. Its protein is CASSFMGAGEKLFF.

This clonotype was picked up many times. J is TRBJ2-7 and V is TRBV5-1, with 10 bases lining up with TRBD1. Germline lookup yields CDR1 SGHRS and CDR2 YFSETQ. CDR3 length equals 15 residues. V was pared by 3 bases and J by 5 bases, with 8 bases of the junction left unmatched. The CDR3 spells CASSYPGTGADEQYF. The DNA of the CDR3 is TGCGCCAGCAGCTACCCCGGGACAGGGGCTGACGAGCAGTACTTC.

At least ten counts were recorded for this clonotype. The chain employs TRBV12-5 and TRBJ1-1, with 8 nucleotides matching TRBD1. The V segment lost 6 bases and the J segment 4 bases; nucleotides outside the gene matches: 13. CDR3 length: 16 amino acids. Germline CDR1 and CDR2: LGHNT and FRNRAP. The chain's CDR3 is CASGPGQGLFLTEAFF. The CDR3 DNA is TGTGCTAGTGGCCCAGGACAGGGACTCTTCCTCACTGAAGCTTTCTTT. The full variable domain, in which reference TRBV12-5 and TRBJ1-1 provide the parts outside the CDR3, is DARVTQTPRHKVTEMGQEVTMRCQPILGHNTVFWYRQTMMQGLELLAYFRNRAPLDDSGMPKDRFSAEMPDATLATLKIQPSEPRDSAVYFCASGPGQGLFLTEAFFGQGTRLTVV.

This clonotype was seen more than once but under ten times. The rearrangement joins TRBV19 to TRBJ2-2; 13 bases map to TRBD2. The CDR3 length is 18 residues. Trimming took 3 bases from V and 2 from J; bases not matched to a gene: 6. Germline-derived CDR1 and CDR2 are LNHDA and SQIVND (reference sequence). The CDR3 sequence is CASSILLAGGPNTGELFF. CDR3 bases: TGTGCCAGTAGTATCCTACTAGCGGGAGGGCCAAACACCGGGGAGCTGTTTTTT.

This clonotype was seen a few times. This CDR3 reads CASSIMREAEQFF. Written as DNA, the CDR3 is TGTGCCAGTAGTATTATGAGGGAGGCTGAGCAGTTCTTC. The rearrangement joins TRBV19 to TRBJ2-1; D might be TRBD2 (6 bases). The CDR3 has 13 residues. CDR1 and CDR2 from the germline V gene are LNHDA and SQIVND (reference sequence). The V end lost 3 bases, the J end lost 9 bases, and 12 bases lay between the germline ends. Full variable domain (missing parts from reference TRBV19 and TRBJ2-1): DGGITQSPKYLFRKEGQNVTLSCEQNLNHDAMYWYRQDPGQGLRLIYYSQIVNDFQKGDIAEGYSVSREKKESFPLTVTSAQKNPTAFYLCASSIMREAEQFFGPGTRLTVL.

This clonotype was observed once. A read error may explain this, as a much larger clone is one base away. The genes are TRBV30 and TRBJ2-1; D might be TRBD1 (6 bases). Per germline, CDR1 GTSNPN and CDR2 SVGIG (reference sequence). The CDR3 contains 15 residues. The DNA for the CDR3 is TGTGCCTGGGGTGTATCCCAGGGGCTGTACAATGAGCAGTTCTTC. Translated, it gives CAWGVSQGLYNEQFF.

The sample holds a few counts of this clonotype. The genes are TRBV2 and TRBJ1-5; no reliable D call. CDR3 length equals 16 residues. Per the germline V gene, CDR1 is SNHLY and CDR2 is FYNNEI. V lost 4 bases and J 0 bases, leaving 13 bases between the germline ends. The CDR3 sequence: CASSGATTGSNQPQHF. The CDR3 coding sequence is TGTGCCAGCAGTGGAGCCACGACGGGTAGCAATCAGCCCCAGCATTTT.

The chain couples TRBV19 to TRBJ2-1, with D possibly being TRBD1 (6 bases). CDR1 and CDR2 (germline): LNHDA, SQIVND (reference sequence). This CDR3 comprises 12 residues. The ends were cut back, 6 bases at V and 6 bases at J, with 9 bases in the middle. The chain's CDR3 is CASSQGFNEQFF. The CDR3 DNA sequence: TGTGCCAGTAGCCAGGGGTTCAATGAGCAGTTCTTC. Looking up the rest from reference TRBV19 and TRBJ2-1 gives the full variable domain: DGGITQSPKYLFRKEGQNVTLSCEQNLNHDAMYWYRQDPGQGLRLIYYSQIVNDFQKGDIAEGYSVSREKKESFPLTVTSAQKNPTAFYLCASSQGFNEQFFGPGTRLTVL.

Comments on this clonotype: This may arise from a read error, as a much more abundant clone is one base away. The V and J genes are TRBV14 and TRBJ2-3, with D perhaps matching TRBD1 (5 bases). CDR3 length: 13 amino acids. CDR1 is SGHDN, CDR2 FVKESK, per germline. This chain's CDR3 is CASSPWSTGTQYF. CDR3 nucleotides: TGTGCCAGCAGCCCGTGGAGCACAGGTACGCAGTATTTT.

This clonotype was picked up a small number of times. The CDR3 sequence is CASSQWEYEQYF. In DNA, the CDR3 is TGTGCCAGCAGCCAATGGGAGTACGAGCAGTACTTC. This sequence joins TRBV3-1 and TRBJ2-7, with D possibly matching TRBD2 (5 bases). Per the germline V gene, CDR1 is LGHDT and CDR2 is YNNKEL (reference sequence). The V end lost 2 bases, the J end lost 4 bases, and 6 bases lay between the germline ends. The CDR3 runs to 12 residues.

In its sample, this clonotype was seen many times. This sequence joins TRBV20-1 and TRBJ2-2; the D is unclear. Germline CDR1 is DFQATT and CDR2 is SNEGSKA (reference sequence). V lost 7 bases, J lost 0 bases, and 9 bases lay in between. The length of the CDR3 is 13 residues. The CDR3 DNA reads as TGCAGTGTGCCAGACGCGAACACCGGGGAGCTGTTTTTT. This gives the protein CSVPDANTGELFF.

Ten or more counts support this clonotype. The rearrangement uses TRBV6-2 or TRBV6-3 and TRBJ2-3, with a possible D match to TRBD2 (5 bases). The CDR3 is made up of 16 amino acids. V lost 7 bases, J lost 6 bases, and 23 bases lay in between. CDR1 is MNHEY and CDR2 is SVGEGT in the germline V gene. CDR3: CASIEGPWEFGDTQYF. CDR3 nucleotides: TGTGCCAGCATTGAAGGACCCTGGGAGTTTGGGGATACGCAGTATTTT.

The V call is TRBV14, the J call TRBJ2-1, with TRBD2 identical over 8 bases. The CDR3 contains 16 residues. V shed 8 bases, J shed 3 bases, and the junction held 12 bases outside the gene matches. Germline V CDR1 and CDR2: SGHDN, FVKESK. CDR3 nucleotide sequence: TGTGCCAGCGGACACCATAGCGGGACCCTCTACAATGAGCAGTTCTTC. Amino acids: CASGHHSGTLYNEQFF.

Only a few counts were recorded for this clonotype. The chain combines TRBV6-6 with TRBJ1-2; possible D gene TRBD1, 6 bases. The CDR3 has 17 amino acids. V was shortened by 2 bases and J by 0 bases, with 16 bases between the two germline ends. Germline V gene lookup returns CDR1 MNHNY and CDR2 SVGAGI (reference sequence). This chain's CDR3 is CASSYGVRGVANYGYTF. The CDR3 DNA sequence: TGTGCCAGCAGTTACGGGGTCAGGGGAGTAGCTAACTATGGCTACACCTTC.

This clonotype was counted a few times. This chain connects TRBV7-9 to TRBJ2-7; TRBD1 is a possible D gene (6 bases). V lost 3 bases to trimming and J lost 5 bases, with 14 bases between them. Looked up from germline, CDR1 is SEHNR and CDR2 is FQNEAQ (reference sequence). The CDR3 contains 14 residues. Written as DNA, the CDR3 is TGTGCCAGCAGCTTCGTCACAGGGTGGGACGAGCAGTACTTC. Amino acid sequence: CASSFVTGWDEQYF.

Ten or more counts support this clonotype. This rearrangement joins TRBV6-5 to TRBJ2-5, with D perhaps matching TRBD1 (5 bases). The CDR3 is 11 residues long. Deletions cut 6 bases from V and 4 bases from J, with 6 bases between. Germline V lookup: CDR1 MNHEY, CDR2 SVGAGI. The CDR3 DNA reads as TGTGCCAGCAGAAGGGGAGAGACCCAGTACTTC. Amino acids: CASRRGETQYF.

This clonotype has more than one count but fewer than ten. Since no conserved phenylalanine or tryptophan closes the CDR3, a read error is the likely cause. The chain uses TRBV4-2 and TRBJ2-7; 9 positions agree with TRBD2. With V trimmed by 4 bases and J by 3 bases, 4 bases remained unmatched. CDR1 is LGHNA, CDR2 YNFKEQ, per germline. The CDR3 runs 14 residues. CDR3: CASSPGTSSYEQYY. The CDR3 nucleotides are TGTGCCAGCAGCCCCGGGACTAGCAGCTACGAGCAGTACTAC.

Ten or more counts support this clonotype. This sequence joins TRBV7-8 and TRBJ2-1; 7 bases match TRBD1. The ends lost 6 bases at V and 0 bases at J; junction bases unmatched: 2. This CDR3 region has 14 residues. CDR1 and CDR2 (germline): SGHVS, FQNEAQ. DNA for the CDR3: TGTGCCAGCAGGACAGGGCTCTCCTACAATGAGCAGTTCTTC. The encoded protein is CASRTGLSYNEQFF.

On this clonotype: This clone may be a read error of a much larger clone one base away. This chain links TRBV3-1 with TRBJ1-5; no firm D call. The germline V and J ends were trimmed by 4 bases and 3 bases, with 13 bases remaining between them. Germline CDR1 LGHDT, CDR2 YNNKEL (reference sequence). The CDR3 runs to 15 residues. CDR3 in amino acids: CASSLDPGLNQPQHF. The CDR3 region has the DNA TGTGCCAGCAGCCTAGATCCCGGGCTCAATCAGCCCCAGCATTTT. Full variable domain (outside the CDR3, taken from reference TRBV3-1 and TRBJ1-5): DTAVSQTPKYLVTQMGNDKSIKCEQNLGHDTMYWYKQDSKKFLKIMFSYNNKELIINETVPNRFSPKSPDKAHLNLHINSLELGDSAVYFCASSLDPGLNQPQHFGDGTRLSIL.

Turning to this clonotype: A junction end diverges from the germline sequence, so it may reflect a read error. The chain joins TRBV4-3 to TRBJ2-2, with 9 bases matching TRBD1. Germline V lookup: CDR1 LGHNA, CDR2 YSLEER. The CDR3 contains 16 residues. CDR3 region: CASSQDGTGFTGEPFF. The CDR3 DNA reads as TGCGCCAGCAGCCAAGATGGGACAGGGTTCACCGGGGAGCCGTTTTTT.

This clonotype showed up just a few times. One end of the junction does not line up with germline, which may come from a read error. The chain employs TRBV6-5 and TRBJ2-7; 12 bases agree with TRBD2. The CDR3 spans 17 residues. Germline V gene sequence: CDR1 MNHEY, CDR2 SVGAGI. The CDR3 region is CTSSYPSSGGGLYEQYF. The CDR3 coding sequence is TGTACCAGCAGTTACCCCTCTAGCGGGGGGGGCCTCTACGAGCAGTACTTC.

Many counts were recorded for this clonotype. The V and J genes are TRBV4-2 and TRBJ2-5, with 9 bases identical to TRBD2. The CDR3 is 17 residues long. Germline V gives CDR1 LGHNA, CDR2 YNFKEQ. Germline trimming cut 0 bases from V and 3 bases from J; bases unmatched to any gene: 8. The CDR3 here is CASSQEGLAGIEETQYF. The CDR3 DNA sequence: TGTGCCAGCAGCCAAGAAGGCCTAGCGGGAATTGAAGAGACCCAGTACTTC.

This clonotype was picked up many times. The genes are TRBV7-2 and TRBJ1-3; D might be TRBD1 (5 bases). This CDR3 is 19 amino acids long. CDR1 and CDR2 (germline): SGHTA, FQGNSA. Trimming removed 2 bases at V and 0 bases at J, with 20 bases between. The CDR3 sequence is CASSLFLNEQANSGNTIYF. The CDR3 DNA sequence: TGTGCCAGCAGCTTATTTCTCAACGAACAGGCGAACTCTGGAAACACCATATATTTT. Full variable domain (remainder filled in from reference TRBV7-2 and TRBJ1-3): GAGVSQSPSNKVTEKGKDVELRCDPISGHTALYWYRQSLGQGLEFLIYFQGNSAPDKSGLPSDRFSAERTGGSVSTLTIQRTQQEDSAVYLCASSLFLNEQANSGNTIYFGEGSWLTVV.

This clonotype has ten or more counts. The chain carries TRBV7-9 and TRBJ2-7; TRBD2 might be the D (5 bases). Trimming stripped 5 bases from V and 3 bases from J, with 11 bases between. The CDR3 has 13 residues. Germline V gene sequence: CDR1 SEHNR, CDR2 FQNEAQ (reference sequence). CDR3 amino acids: CASSGVGSYEQYF. The CDR3, as DNA: TGTGCCAGCAGCGGAGTGGGGAGCTACGAGCAGTACTTC.